Below, one TCR beta chain is given with its context. What it recognizes is unknown. The V gene's germline CDR1 is ENHRY and CDR2 SYGVKD. Trimming took off 4 bases at V and 3 bases at J, with 9 bases between the two ends. The CDR3 is 13 amino acids. Data came from immunoSEQ multiplex PCR; TCRdb stores just in-frame clones and leaves some out. Among 150,000 or so clones listed, less than 90% were seen once. The sample comes from a study of T cell responses to AZD1222 COVID-19 vaccine. Overall study results and limits: The repertoires were collected only after the peak T cell response.

The material was peripheral blood, obtained on day 0 of AZD1222 vaccination. The genes are TRBV10-3 and TRBJ1-1; D unresolved. The clonotype originates from an adult in good health. DNA of the CDR3: TGTGCCATCAGTGCTGGGTGGGACACTGAAGCTTTCTTT. This sequence encodes CAISAGWDTEAFF.